A single sample gave rise to the 30 T cell receptor beta chains below, sequenced in a study of naive and memory T cell subsets. An equimolar mix of two oligonucleotides served as the beta constant-region primer for TRBC1 and TRBC2. TCRdb re-called the UMI-ligation and nested PCR reads through MiXCR, storing one row per CDR3 protein. Of some 150,000 distinct CDR3 sequences listed, approximately 15% were seen once; the top ten hold about 0.14%. Specimen: naive CD4+ T cells from blood. The receptors stem from a human donor in good health.

This clonotype was seen a few times. V and J are TRBV20-1 and TRBJ2-5; the D is unclear. Trimming removed 3 bases from V and 5 bases from J, with 10 bases in between. The CDR3 runs 12 residues. Germline loops: CDR1 DFQATT, CDR2 SNEGSKA (reference sequence). The CDR3 region is CSASFVGETQYF. CDR3 in DNA: TGCAGTGCTAGTTTTGTCGGTGAGACCCAGTACTTC.

This clonotype was picked up a small number of times. The rearrangement uses TRBV6-1 and TRBJ2-7; 13 bases match TRBD2. Looked up from germline, CDR1 is MNHNS and CDR2 is SASEGT. This CDR3 has 16 amino acids. Trimming cost V 1 base and J 5 bases; bases outside gene matches: 5. The CDR3 region has the DNA TGTGCCAGCAGTGAAGGGTGGACTAGCGGGAGCCACGAGCAGTACTTC. Its protein is CASSEGWTSGSHEQYF.

This clonotype has only a few counts. V and J are TRBV6-5 and TRBJ2-7; D possibly matches TRBD1 or TRBD2 (5 bases each). The V and J ends lost 2 bases and 2 bases respectively, with 13 bases between them. The CDR3 loop spans 15 amino acids. Germline CDR1 reads MNHEY; CDR2 reads SVGAGI. The CDR3 is CASSYRGDGTYEQYF. The CDR3 coding sequence is TGTGCCAGCAGTTACCGAGGGGACGGGACCTACGAGCAGTACTTC.

This clonotype was detected a few times. The V gene is TRBV29-1, the J gene TRBJ2-3; no clear D. Between the trimmed V and J ends, which lost 7 bases and 2 bases, there was a span of 13 bases. The CDR3 has 13 amino acids. Germline CDR1 is SQVTM and CDR2 is ANQGSEA. CDR3 DNA sequence: TGCAGCGCCGGCCCCAGGTACACAGATACGCAGTATTTT. This codes for CSAGPRYTDTQYF.

This clonotype was seen ten or more times. The germline gene is not matched at one end of the junction; a read error may be the cause. The gene calls are TRBV10-3 and TRBJ2-7; D might be TRBD1 or TRBD2, each matching 6 bases. The CDR3 has 12 residues. Germline V gene lookup returns CDR1 ENHRY and CDR2 SYGVKD. The CDR3 coding sequence is TGTGCCATCAGTGAGTCGTCGGAACAGGGACTGTTC. Protein sequence: CAISESSEQGLF.

This clonotype was detected only a few times. This chain connects TRBV4-1 to TRBJ1-6; 9 bases fit TRBD1. This CDR3 has 15 amino acids. V trimming: 6 bases; J trimming: 8 bases; junction bases outside the gene matches: 8. CDR1 and CDR2 (germline): MGHRA, YSYEKL. Here the CDR3 reads CASRTGTGLYSPLHF. The CDR3 DNA reads TGCGCCAGCAGGACCGGGACAGGGTTATATTCACCCCTCCACTTT.

The chain uses TRBV20-1 and TRBJ1-1, with D maybe TRBD1 (5 bases). With 6 bases removed from V and 0 bases from J, the gap between germline ends came to 17 bases. This CDR3 region has 15 residues. Germline V gives CDR1 DFQATT, CDR2 SNEGSKA (reference sequence). CDR3 bases: TGCAGTGCACCCGGATGGGGACGGCTGAACACTGAAGCTTTCTTT. Protein product: CSAPGWGRLNTEAFF.

A few counts support this clonotype. The V call is TRBV28, the J call TRBJ2-7, with TRBD2 matching 12 bases. V was clipped by 7 bases and J by 5 bases; unmatched bases: 12. Germline lookup yields CDR1 MDHEN and CDR2 SYDVKM. This CDR3 comprises 16 residues. The CDR3 DNA is TGTGCCAGCACCACAAGGACTAGCGGGGCCCTTGACGAGCAGTACTTC. It encodes CASTTRTSGALDEQYF.

This clonotype was picked up a small number of times. The chain has TRBV20-1 and TRBJ2-3, with D possibly TRBD1 on 6 matching bases. Looked up from germline, CDR1 is DFQATT and CDR2 is SNEGSKA (reference sequence). The germline V and J ends were trimmed by 4 bases and 1 base, with 6 bases remaining between them. This CDR3 is 12 amino acids long. The CDR3 loop reads CSANRGTDTQYF. The CDR3 coding sequence is TGCAGTGCTAACAGGGGCACAGATACGCAGTATTTT.

The V gene is TRBV28, the J gene TRBJ2-7, with D unresolved. The CDR3 contains 12 residues. Per the germline V gene, CDR1 is MDHEN and CDR2 is SYDVKM. Deletions cut 6 bases from V and 2 bases from J, with 8 bases between. CDR3 region: CASRSSPYEQYF. In nucleotides, the CDR3 is TGTGCCAGCAGGTCGTCTCCCTACGAGCAGTACTTC.

This clonotype has only a few counts. This sequence joins TRBV25-1 and TRBJ2-3; 8 positions match TRBD2. V lost 5 bases to trimming and J lost 3 bases; unmatched junction nucleotides: 7. There are 15 residues in the CDR3. Germline-derived CDR1 and CDR2 are MGHDK and SYGVNS. The CDR3 protein is CASSTPGTRTDTQYF. The CDR3 coding sequence is TGTGCCAGCAGTACCCCCGGGACTAGGACAGATACGCAGTATTTT.

This clonotype was picked up a small number of times. The rearrangement links TRBV27 to TRBJ2-7, with 7 bases matching TRBD1. CDR1 and CDR2 (germline): MNHEY, SMNVEV (reference sequence). V was clipped by 6 bases and J by 3 bases; unmatched bases: 14. This CDR3 region has 16 residues. CDR3 bases: TGTGCCAGCAGGCCGGCCCGGGACAGTTATTACTACGAGCAGTACTTC. The encoded protein is CASRPARDSYYYEQYF.

Many counts were recorded for this clonotype. The J gene is TRBJ2-3, the V gene TRBV4-2, with 8 bases fitting TRBD2. Germline values: CDR1 LGHNA, CDR2 YNFKEQ. The ends lost 0 bases at V and 5 bases at J; junction bases unmatched: 7. This CDR3 is built from 16 residues. The CDR3, as DNA: TGTGCCAGCAGCCAAGAATGGACTAGCCCCCAAGATACGCAGTATTTT. Translating gives CASSQEWTSPQDTQYF.

The CDR3 region has the DNA TGTGCCACCAGTGATTTTCCTCCCCCGGGCGAGCAGTTCTTC. Amino acids: CATSDFPPPGEQFF. The chain uses TRBV24-1 and TRBJ2-1; D remains unclear. The germline gives CDR1 KGHDR, CDR2 SFDVKD. Trimming took 1 base from V and 10 from J, leaving 13 bases between them. This CDR3 is 14 amino acids long.

This clonotype has a handful of counts. The DNA of the CDR3 is TGTGCCAGCAGTCCCGGGACAGGCTCTGGAAACACCATATATTTT. Encoded protein: CASSPGTGSGNTIYF. The rearrangement links TRBV27 to TRBJ1-3, with TRBD1 matching 8 bases. V was pared by 5 bases and J by 0 bases, with 3 bases of the junction left unmatched. CDR1 and CDR2 (germline): MNHEY, SMNVEV (reference sequence). The CDR3 contains 15 residues.

This sequence joins TRBV6-5 and TRBJ1-2; D call uncertain. Trimming removed 0 bases from V and 2 bases from J, with 13 bases in between. CDR1 and CDR2 from the germline V gene are MNHEY and SVGAGI. There are 16 residues in the CDR3. The chain's CDR3 is CASSYSHLVLNYGYTF. CDR3 DNA sequence: TGTGCCAGCAGTTACTCTCACTTAGTTTTAAACTATGGCTACACCTTC.

This clonotype has a handful of counts. The rearrangement joins TRBV6-6 to TRBJ2-4; D perhaps matches TRBD2 (7 bases). Trimming stripped 2 bases from V and 7 bases from J, with 12 bases between. This CDR3 contains 14 residues. Germline-derived CDR1 and CDR2 are MNHNY and SVGAGI (reference sequence). CDR3 DNA: TGTGCCAGCAGTTACGGGGGGGGGCGGAACATTCAGTACTTC. Its protein is CASSYGGGRNIQYF.

This clonotype was observed a few times. V usage is TRBV12-5 and J usage is TRBJ2-1; the D is unclear. Germline CDR1 and CDR2: LGHNT and FRNRAP. The CDR3 has 13 amino acids. V was cut by 3 bases and J by 12 bases, with 15 bases left in between. Here the CDR3 DNA reads TGTGCTAGTGGTTTTTCGTTTCCCATGGGGCAGTTCTTC. Amino acids: CASGFSFPMGQFF.

This clonotype has just a few counts. This chain joins TRBV6-2 or TRBV6-3 and TRBJ1-5, with TRBD1 identical over 7 bases. This CDR3 is built from 14 residues. The germline CDR1 and CDR2 sequences are MNHEY and SVGEGT. V was pared by 4 bases and J by 9 bases, with 9 bases of the junction left unmatched. The CDR3 spells CASSSQGGMAPQHF. The CDR3 DNA reads TGTGCCAGCAGTTCTCAGGGGGGGATGGCGCCCCAGCATTTT.

This chain uses TRBV7-2 with TRBJ2-3; 10 nucleotides align to TRBD2. This CDR3 has 17 residues. Germline lookup yields CDR1 SGHTA and CDR2 FQGNSA. V gave up 3 bases and J gave up 4 bases; unmatched junction bases: 10. CDR3 nucleotides: TGTGCCAGCAGCTTTCTAGCGGGAGTGGCAGGGCCAGATACGCAGTATTTT. Protein: CASSFLAGVAGPDTQYF. The whole variable domain, remainder taken from reference TRBV7-2 and TRBJ2-3, is GAGVSQSPSNKVTEKGKDVELRCDPISGHTALYWYRQSLGQGLEFLIYFQGNSAPDKSGLPSDRFSAERTGGSVSTLTIQRTQQEDSAVYLCASSFLAGVAGPDTQYFGPGTRLTVL.

Ten or more counts support this clonotype. The rearrangement joins TRBV7-2 to TRBJ2-1, with a tentative D call TRBD2 (6 bases). There are 14 residues in the CDR3. CDR1 and CDR2 from the germline V gene are SGHTA and FQGNSA. V was pared by 3 bases and J by 7 bases, with 13 bases between. The CDR3 reads CASSLGTPRNEQFF. For the CDR3, the DNA is TGTGCCAGCAGCTTGGGGACTCCGAGGAATGAGCAGTTCTTC.

The CDR3 DNA follows: TGTGCCAGCAGAGCACGACCGGGACTAGCGTACAATGAGCAGTTCTTC. This gives the protein CASRARPGLAYNEQFF. The chain is built from TRBV12-3 or TRBV12-4 and TRBJ2-1; 10 bases align to TRBD2. With 6 bases clipped from V and 4 bases from J, the junction kept 9 bases outside the gene matches. CDR3 length: 16 residues.

The chain joins TRBV5-1 to TRBJ2-2; the D call may be TRBD1 or TRBD2 (5 bases each). V lost 2 bases to trimming and J lost 0 bases, with 8 bases between them. The V gene's germline CDR1 is SGHRS and CDR2 YFSETQ. The CDR3 spans 15 residues. The CDR3 DNA follows: TGCGCCAGCAGCTTCCGGGACCCGAACACCGGGGAGCTGTTTTTT. Protein sequence: CASSFRDPNTGELFF.

The chain has TRBV12-3 or TRBV12-4 and TRBJ1-3; maybe TRBD1 (6 bases). The CDR3 spans 15 residues. Trimming cost V 6 bases and J 4 bases, with 16 bases left between them. The CDR3 loop is CASSAAGARGNTIYF. DNA of the CDR3: TGTGCCAGCAGCGCTGCGGGGGCGCGAGGAAACACCATATATTTT.

The genes are TRBV20-1 and TRBJ1-1; D is uncertain. Germline lookup yields CDR1 DFQATT and CDR2 SNEGSKA (reference sequence). The CDR3 length is 14 residues. V was clipped by 0 bases and J by 0 bases, with 8 bases between them. CDR3 coding DNA: TGCAGTGCTAGAGAAGGAGCCCTGAACACTGAAGCTTTCTTT. It codes for CSAREGALNTEAFF.

This clonotype was observed a handful of times. The V call is TRBV18, the J call TRBJ2-2; 8 nucleotides agree with TRBD1. CDR1 is KGHSH and CDR2 is LQKENI in the germline V gene. The CDR3 loop spans 16 amino acids. V trimming: 4 bases; J trimming: 6 bases; junction bases outside the gene matches: 10. The CDR3 DNA reads as TGTGCCAGCTCACTCCAGGGGGCGAATATCGCCGGGGAGCTGTTTTTT. Residues: CASSLQGANIAGELFF. The whole variable domain, remainder taken from reference TRBV18 and TRBJ2-2, is NAGVMQNPRHLVRRRGQEARLRCSPMKGHSHVYWYRQLPEEGLKFMVYLQKENIIDESGMPKERFSAEFPKEGPSILRIQQVVRGDSAAYFCASSLQGANIAGELFFGEGSRLTVL.

This clonotype appeared a single time. The chain carries TRBV18 and TRBJ2-2; 8 bases agree with TRBD2. Trimming cost V 3 bases and J 6 bases; bases outside gene matches: 9. The CDR3 has 16 residues. Germline V gene lookup returns CDR1 KGHSH and CDR2 LQKENI. The CDR3 loop is CASSPREAGEAGELFF. DNA of the CDR3: TGTGCCAGCTCACCCCGGGAAGCGGGAGAAGCCGGGGAGCTGTTTTTT.

This clonotype was seen only a few times. This sequence joins TRBV28 and TRBJ2-1; 8 bases align to TRBD1. The length of the CDR3 is 16 residues. Germline CDR1 is MDHEN and CDR2 is SYDVKM. Losses at the gene ends were 4 bases for V and 3 bases for J; bases not matched to a gene: 8. DNA of the CDR3: TGTGCCAGCAGTTCAGCCGGGACAGGTGGCTACAATGAGCAGTTCTTC. Residues: CASSSAGTGGYNEQFF. Full variable domain (remainder filled in from reference TRBV28 and TRBJ2-1): DVKVTQSSRYLVKRTGEKVFLECVQDMDHENMFWYRQDPGLGLRLIYFSYDVKMKEKGDIPEGYSVSREKKERFSLILESASTNQTSMYLCASSSAGTGGYNEQFFGPGTRLTVL.

Comments on this clonotype: The junction differs from germline at one of its ends, possibly a read error. The V gene is TRBV20-1, the J gene TRBJ1-2, with D unresolved. The CDR3 contains 12 residues. Germline V gives CDR1 DFQATT, CDR2 SNEGSKA (reference sequence). CDR3 in DNA: TGCAGTGCCAGAGGCGCAGGCTATGGCTACACCTTC. Its translation: CSARGAGYGYTF.

This clonotype appeared a few times. The rearrangement joins TRBV25-1 to TRBJ2-3, with D hard to call. Germline assignment: CDR1 MGHDK and CDR2 SYGVNS. The CDR3 extends over 14 amino acids. With 3 bases removed from V and 0 bases from J, the gap between germline ends came to 7 bases. The DNA of the CDR3 is TGTGCCAGCAGTGACCCCCGCAGCACAGATACGCAGTATTTT. Translating gives CASSDPRSTDTQYF.